This T cell receptor beta chain was captured by sequencing in a study of regulatory T cells in long-lasting Graves disease. Combining iRepertoire HTBI primers with Arm-PCR of CDR3 regions, the authors built TCR beta libraries. TCRdb independently ran MiXCR on the multiplex PCR reads; one entry per CDR3 protein. The sample records hundreds of thousands of distinct CDR3 sequences, about 12% being singletons. Regarding time point: newly diagnosed GD, antithyroid drugs for less than 3 months. Extracted PBMC RNA gave rise to the TCR library. Germline-derived CDR1 and CDR2 are LNHDA and SQIVND (reference sequence). V was clipped by 3 bases and J by 0 bases, with 14 bases between them. This CDR3 contains 16 residues. This clonotype was recorded at least ten times. This sample also appeared in a second study, on T cells in Graves' hyperthyroidism and ophthalmopathy.

The sequence was obtained from a woman in her thirties with Graves disease. The sequencing here drew on peripheral blood mononuclear cells (PBMCs), taken at new diagnosis, from a patient treated with antithyroid drugs. V usage is TRBV19 and J usage is TRBJ1-1; D might be TRBD1 (5 bases). The CDR3 is CASSINIRQMNTEAFF. CDR3 DNA sequence: TGTGCCAGTAGTATTAATATTCGACAGATGAACACTGAAGCTTTCTTT.